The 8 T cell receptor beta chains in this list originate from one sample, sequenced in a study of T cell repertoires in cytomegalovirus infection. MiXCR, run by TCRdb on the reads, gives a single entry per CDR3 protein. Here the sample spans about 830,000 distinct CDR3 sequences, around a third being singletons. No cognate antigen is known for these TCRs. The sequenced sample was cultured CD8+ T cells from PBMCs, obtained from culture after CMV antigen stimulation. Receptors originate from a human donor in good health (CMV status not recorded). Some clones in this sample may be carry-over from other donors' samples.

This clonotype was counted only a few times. This CDR3 reads CASSTRDRGPEAFF. The CDR3 nucleotides are TGTGCCAGCAGCACAAGGGACAGGGGGCCCGAAGCTTTCTTT. The genes are TRBV7-9 and TRBJ1-1; 12 bases are shared with TRBD1. Germline loops: CDR1 SEHNR, CDR2 FQNEAQ (reference sequence). Trimming removed 5 bases from V and 8 bases from J; junction bases left unmatched: 6. This CDR3 has 14 residues.

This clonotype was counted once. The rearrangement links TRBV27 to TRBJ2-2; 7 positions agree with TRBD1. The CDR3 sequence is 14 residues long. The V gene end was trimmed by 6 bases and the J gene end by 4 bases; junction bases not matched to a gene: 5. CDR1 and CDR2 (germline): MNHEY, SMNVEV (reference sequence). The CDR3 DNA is TGTGCCAGCAGCCTTGACAGGGCCACCGGGGAGCTGTTTTTT. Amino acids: CASSLDRATGELFF.

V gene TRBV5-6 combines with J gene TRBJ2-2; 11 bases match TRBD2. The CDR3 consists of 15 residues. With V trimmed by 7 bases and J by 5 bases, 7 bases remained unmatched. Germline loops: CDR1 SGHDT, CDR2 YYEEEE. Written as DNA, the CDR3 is TGTGCCAGCGGCCTAGCGGGGGGAGAAACCGGGGAGCTGTTTTTT. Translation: CASGLAGGETGELFF.

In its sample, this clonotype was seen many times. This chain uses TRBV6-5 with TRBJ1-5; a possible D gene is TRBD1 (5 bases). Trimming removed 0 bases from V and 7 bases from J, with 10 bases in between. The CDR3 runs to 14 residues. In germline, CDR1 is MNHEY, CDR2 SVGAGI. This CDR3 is CASSYSGALQPQHF. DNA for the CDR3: TGTGCCAGCAGTTACTCAGGGGCTTTACAGCCCCAGCATTTT.

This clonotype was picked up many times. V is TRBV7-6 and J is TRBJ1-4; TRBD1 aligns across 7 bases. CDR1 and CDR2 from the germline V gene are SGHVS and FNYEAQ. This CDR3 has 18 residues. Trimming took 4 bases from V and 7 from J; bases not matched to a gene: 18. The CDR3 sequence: CASSSTRDRGGYGEKLFF. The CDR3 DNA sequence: TGTGCCAGCAGCTCGACGAGGGACAGAGGCGGATACGGTGAAAAACTGTTTTTT.

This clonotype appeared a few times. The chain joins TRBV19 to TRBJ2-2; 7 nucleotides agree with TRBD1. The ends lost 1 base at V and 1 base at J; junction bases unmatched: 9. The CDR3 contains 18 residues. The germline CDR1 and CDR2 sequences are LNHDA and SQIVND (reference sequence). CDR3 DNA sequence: TGTGCCAGTAGTATAGTCCCCCCGACAGGGTGGAACACCGGGGAGCTGTTTTTT. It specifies CASSIVPPTGWNTGELFF.

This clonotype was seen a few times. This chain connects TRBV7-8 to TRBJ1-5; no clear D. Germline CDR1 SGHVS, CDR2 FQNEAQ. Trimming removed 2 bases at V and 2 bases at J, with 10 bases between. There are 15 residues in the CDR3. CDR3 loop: CASSLQTVGNQPQHF. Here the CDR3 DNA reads TGTGCCAGCAGCTTACAAACGGTAGGCAATCAGCCCCAGCATTTT.

Written as DNA, the CDR3 is TGCGCCAGCAGCCCCGATGGGGGCTACCAAGAGACCCAGTACTTC. Translated, it gives CASSPDGGYQETQYF. V and J are TRBV5-1 and TRBJ2-5; maybe TRBD1 (6 bases). CDR3 length: 15 residues. Germline-derived CDR1 and CDR2 are SGHRS and YFSETQ. Trimming left V 4 bases short and J 0 bases short, with 13 bases between.